The 22 T cell receptor beta chains listed next were all sequenced from one sample in a study of shared clonotypes between healthy human individuals. Naivety among CD8 cells was defined by CD45RO negativity and positive CCR7 selection, thereby excluding terminally differentiated effector memory CD45RA+ cells. Clones were read by immunoSEQ multiplex PCR, and TCRdb kept only the in-frame ones, dropping some. The table lists millions of clones, just under 95% of them singletons. The sample was naive CD8+ T cells sorted from blood. The receptors were sampled from a man aged 18-30 years in good health.

The chain is built from TRBV7-9 and TRBJ2-7; TRBD1 matches 10 bases. The CDR3 length is 15 residues. CDR1 and CDR2 (germline): SEHNR, FQNEAQ (reference sequence). Trimming took 1 base from V and 7 from J; bases not matched to a gene: 7. In nucleotides, the CDR3 is TGTGCCAGCAGCTTAGGACAGGGGGCACTTGGGGAGCAGTACTTC. Protein sequence: CASSLGQGALGEQYF.

The V call is TRBV5-1, the J call TRBJ2-7; the D is unclear. CDR3 length equals 15 residues. V was trimmed by 2 bases and J by 4 bases, leaving 16 bases between them. Germline V gives CDR1 SGHRS, CDR2 YFSETQ. Written as DNA, the CDR3 is TGCGCCAGCAGCTTTAACTGGGAAGTCGTATACGAGCAGTACTTC. Residues: CASSFNWEVVYEQYF. The variable domain in full, with the rest retrieved from reference TRBV5-1 and TRBJ2-7, is KAGVTQTPRYLIKTRGQQVTLSCSPISGHRSVSWYQQTPGQGLQFLFEYFSETQRNKGNFPGRFSGRQFSNSRSEMNVSTLELGDSALYLCASSFNWEVVYEQYFGPGTRLTVT.

The chain couples TRBV7-6 to TRBJ2-2, with 14 bases aligning to TRBD2. CDR3 size: 16 residues. Germline lookup yields CDR1 SGHVS and CDR2 FNYEAQ. The ends lost 4 bases at V and 6 bases at J; junction bases unmatched: 4. The CDR3 DNA is TGTGCCAGCAGCTCGGGACTAGCGGGGGTGGCCGGGGAGCTGTTTTTT. Its translation is CASSSGLAGVAGELFF.

The gene calls are TRBV18 and TRBJ2-7; D gene uncertain. The length of the CDR3 is 14 residues. The germline V gene has CDR1 KGHSH and CDR2 LQKENI. The V end was cut by 1 base, the J end by 3 bases, with 10 bases between. The CDR3 spells CASSPLTRNYEQYF. The CDR3 DNA follows: TGTGCCAGCTCACCACTCACCAGGAACTACGAGCAGTACTTC.

The J gene is TRBJ2-1, the V gene TRBV14, with TRBD1 matching over 8 bases. After removal of 0 bases from V and 3 bases from J, the junction contained 10 bases not matched to a gene. The CDR3 totals 18 residues. CDR1 and CDR2 from the germline V gene are SGHDN and FVKESK. The CDR3: CASSQEGQASYFYNEQFF. As DNA, the CDR3 is TGTGCCAGCAGCCAAGAGGGACAGGCGAGTTACTTCTACAATGAGCAGTTCTTC.

This clone has a single count. The V call is TRBV4-1, the J call TRBJ2-3, with TRBD2 matching over 8 bases. The CDR3 has 18 amino acids. V shed 2 bases, J shed 4 bases, and the junction held 14 bases outside the gene matches. Germline CDR1 reads MGHRA; CDR2 reads YSYEKL. Here the CDR3 DNA reads TGCGCCAGCAGCCAATCAATAGCGGGGAACGTGGTAGCAGATACGCAGTATTTT. Translating gives CASSQSIAGNVVADTQYF.

The J gene is TRBJ1-5, the V gene TRBV6-6; D is perhaps TRBD1 (5 bases). CDR3 length: 14 residues. The V gene's germline CDR1 is MNHNY and CDR2 SVGAGI (reference sequence). Deletions cut 7 bases from V and 0 bases from J, with 10 bases between. CDR3 amino acids: CASKGLYSNQPQHF. The CDR3 coding sequence is TGTGCCAGCAAGGGACTTTATAGCAATCAGCCCCAGCATTTT.

This clone was seen only a few times. The chain is built from TRBV4-3 and TRBJ1-5; 7 bases line up with TRBD1. The trim removed 0 bases at V and 2 bases at J, leaving 1 base unmatched. The CDR3 totals 15 residues. Germline V gene data show CDR1 as LGHNA and CDR2 as YSLEER. The CDR3 here is CASSQEQGRNQPQHF. CDR3 DNA: TGCGCCAGCAGCCAAGAACAGGGGCGCAATCAGCCCCAGCATTTT.

This sequence joins TRBV4-1 and TRBJ2-1; D is possibly TRBD1 (5 bases). The germline CDR1 and CDR2 sequences are MGHRA and YSYEKL. V lost 0 bases and J 6 bases, leaving 12 bases between the germline ends. The CDR3 is 15 residues long. CDR3 protein: CASSQDRARANEQFF. The CDR3 DNA sequence: TGCGCCAGCAGCCAAGATAGGGCCAGGGCCAATGAGCAGTTCTTC.

The rearrangement joins TRBV5-4 to TRBJ2-5; the match to TRBD2 covers 8 bases. Trimming cost V 2 bases and J 5 bases; bases outside gene matches: 11. Per the germline V gene, CDR1 is SGHNT and CDR2 is YYREEE (reference sequence). The CDR3 length is 16 residues. CDR3 DNA: TGTGCCAGCAGCTTTGTCAGCGGGAGTTCTCGGGAGACCCAGTACTTC. Its translation: CASSFVSGSSRETQYF. Variable domain in full (rest from reference TRBV5-4 and TRBJ2-5): ETGVTQSPTHLIKTRGQQVTLRCSSQSGHNTVSWYQQALGQGPQFIFQYYREEENGRGNFPPRFSGLQFPNYSSELNVNALELDDSALYLCASSFVSGSSRETQYFGPGTRLLVL.

Worth noting for this clone: Within the sample, other DNA sequences also encode this same CDR3. This chain connects TRBV6-6 to TRBJ2-1; D is unresolved. The CDR3 is made up of 12 amino acids. The V end was cut by 2 bases, the J end by 5 bases, with 4 bases between. CDR1 and CDR2 from the germline V gene are MNHNY and SVGAGI (reference sequence). The CDR3 is CASSYGDNEQFF. The CDR3 DNA reads as TGTGCCAGCAGTTACGGCGACAATGAGCAGTTCTTC.

The J gene is TRBJ1-1, the V gene TRBV5-1, with D possibly TRBD1 on 5 matching bases. Germline values: CDR1 SGHRS, CDR2 YFSETQ. Trimming took 3 bases from V and 6 from J, leaving 15 bases between them. The CDR3 totals 14 residues. CDR3 residues: CASSWGTNEPEAFF. The CDR3 nucleotides are TGCGCCAGCAGCTGGGGGACTAACGAGCCTGAAGCTTTCTTT.

The chain links TRBV4-1 to TRBJ1-2, with unresolved D. Germline V gene lookup returns CDR1 MGHRA and CDR2 YSYEKL. The V end lost 4 bases, the J end lost 0 bases, and 9 bases lay between the germline ends. CDR3 length: 14 amino acids. The CDR3 loop is CASSPKASNYGYTF. CDR3 DNA sequence: TGCGCCAGCAGCCCGAAAGCTTCTAACTATGGCTACACCTTC.

A note on this clone: Within the sample, other DNA sequences also encode this same CDR3. The V and J genes are TRBV10-3 and TRBJ1-4; D is ambiguous. The CDR3 covers 12 residues. V was clipped by 3 bases and J by 4 bases, with 3 bases between them. Germline V lookup: CDR1 ENHRY, CDR2 SYGVKD. CDR3 protein: CAISDGNEKLFF. The CDR3 DNA is TGTGCCATCAGTGACGGTAATGAAAAACTGTTTTTT.

With regard to this clone: Other DNA sequences within the sample encode an identical CDR3. The chain is built from TRBV5-4 and TRBJ2-7; D uncertain. CDR3 length: 14 amino acids. Germline-derived CDR1 and CDR2 are SGHNT and YYREEE (reference sequence). V lost 0 bases, J lost 0 bases, and 7 bases lay in between. CDR3 loop: CASSLEGSSYEQYF. The CDR3 DNA is TGTGCCAGCAGCTTGGAGGGCAGCTCCTACGAGCAGTACTTC.

The rearrangement joins TRBV29-1 to TRBJ2-3; D might be TRBD2 (5 bases). The CDR3 totals 15 residues. V lost 0 bases and J 1 base, leaving 11 bases between the germline ends. Germline values: CDR1 SQVTM, CDR2 ANQGSEA. Here the CDR3 DNA reads TGCAGCGTTGAAGATCGGCTAGCAGGCACAGATACGCAGTATTTT. This codes for CSVEDRLAGTDTQYF.

This chain connects TRBV6-6 to TRBJ2-7, with 7 bases that match TRBD1. The V and J ends lost 5 bases and 9 bases, in that order; junction bases with no gene match: 10. Per the germline V gene, CDR1 is MNHNY and CDR2 is SVGAGI (reference sequence). The CDR3 is 13 amino acids. This chain's CDR3 is CASSLQQGIGQYF. DNA for the CDR3: TGTGCCAGCAGTCTTCAACAGGGGATCGGGCAGTACTTC.

The J gene is TRBJ2-3, the V gene TRBV18, with D possibly TRBD1 on 8 matching bases. Germline CDR1 and CDR2: KGHSH and LQKENI. The CDR3 is 17 residues long. V lost 0 bases to trimming and J lost 6 bases, with 19 bases between them. CDR3 bases: TGTGCCAGCTCACCACCGGGGGGGACAGGTCCCAAGGATACGCAGTATTTT. Translating it yields CASSPPGGTGPKDTQYF.

The gene calls are TRBV18 and TRBJ2-7; the match to TRBD2 covers 10 bases. Trimming at V came to 4 bases and at J to 3 bases, leaving 9 bases not matched to a gene. The V gene's germline CDR1 is KGHSH and CDR2 LQKENI. The CDR3 is made up of 16 amino acids. The CDR3 spells CASSLKSGTSVYEQYF. Here the CDR3 DNA reads TGTGCCAGCTCACTCAAGTCCGGGACTAGCGTCTACGAGCAGTACTTC.

The CDR3 region is CASSLLVDQTEAFF. CDR3 bases: TGTGCCAGCAGCCTCCTCGTAGATCAGACTGAAGCTTTCTTT. The V and J genes are TRBV2 and TRBJ1-1; D unresolved. The CDR3 runs to 14 residues. The V end lost 6 bases, the J end lost 5 bases, and 16 bases lay between the germline ends. Germline V gene lookup returns CDR1 SNHLY and CDR2 FYNNEI.

This clone was observed once. The chain joins TRBV27 to TRBJ1-2; TRBD1 is a possible D gene (6 bases). This CDR3 comprises 21 residues. Germline lookup yields CDR1 MNHEY and CDR2 SMNVEV (reference sequence). Trimming left V 9 bases short and J 6 bases short, with 41 bases between. CDR3 residues: CARSMTKEDPTARTEWNGYTF. CDR3 coding DNA: TGTGCCAGGAGCATGACGAAGGAGGACCCCACAGCTCGGACAGAGTGGAATGGCTACACCTTC.

This chain links TRBV27 with TRBJ2-5, with 9 bases matching TRBD1. The CDR3 runs 16 residues. The germline V gene encodes CDR1 MNHEY and CDR2 SMNVEV (reference sequence). V was pared by 4 bases and J by 4 bases, with 10 bases of the junction left unmatched. CDR3 loop: CASSSRTGEIGETQYF. CDR3 DNA sequence: TGTGCCAGCAGTTCTCGGACAGGGGAGATAGGAGAGACCCAGTACTTC.